The 32 T cell receptor beta chains reported below all come from one sample, sequenced in a study of blood T cell repertoires in COVID-19 (dated by TCRdb to between 2020 and 2021). The method was the immunoSEQ multiplex PCR assay. Sourced from immuneACCESS, this table was stored by TCRdb with only in-frame sequences that have V and J called. A share of the clones is absent; for the studies checked, an unresolved V gene accounts for under half, and the remainder has no known explanation. This sample lists approximately 280,000 clones; approximately 90% were detected once. The ten largest clones add up to about 4.6% of the sample. The material sequenced was peripheral blood. All receptors derive from a man aged 35 to 55 with acute or convalescent COVID-19.

This chain uses TRBV6-5 with TRBJ2-3; TRBD2 might be the D (5 bases). Germline lookup yields CDR1 MNHEY and CDR2 SVGAGI. The CDR3 sequence is 15 residues long. V lost 6 bases to trimming and J lost 0 bases, with 13 bases between them. The CDR3 DNA sequence: TGTGCCAGCAGGAGGGTGGCAGGCAGCACAGATACGCAGTATTTT. Amino acid sequence: CASRRVAGSTDTQYF.

This clone was picked up one time. This chain links TRBV5-1 with TRBJ1-2, with 10 bases fitting TRBD1. With V trimmed by 5 bases and J by 6 bases, 4 bases remained unmatched. CDR1 is SGHRS and CDR2 is YFSETQ in the germline V gene. The CDR3 loop spans 13 amino acids. The CDR3 region has the DNA TGCGCCAGCAGACCCGGGACAGGGGATGGCTACACCTTC. Residues: CASRPGTGDGYTF.

The chain links TRBV10-3 to TRBJ1-2, with D tentatively TRBD1 (6 bases). The V end was cut by 6 bases, the J end by 2 bases, with 16 bases between. This CDR3 has 15 amino acids. The germline gives CDR1 ENHRY, CDR2 SYGVKD. The CDR3 region is CAIRDSGEGNYGYTF. Written as DNA, the CDR3 is TGTGCCATCAGAGACTCAGGGGAGGGAAACTATGGCTACACCTTC.

This clone is a singleton in its sample. The J gene is TRBJ1-1, the V gene TRBV6-5; D perhaps matches TRBD1 (6 bases). This CDR3 is built from 16 residues. V shed 4 bases and J shed 1 base, with 16 bases lying between them. The germline gives CDR1 MNHEY, CDR2 SVGAGI. CDR3 loop: CASSSRGTGPNTEAFF. DNA of the CDR3: TGTGCCAGCAGTTCCCGGGGAACAGGGCCGAACACTGAAGCTTTCTTT.

The chain joins TRBV9 to TRBJ1-6; 8 bases are shared with TRBD1. In germline, CDR1 is SGDLS, CDR2 YYNGEE. The CDR3 extends over 13 amino acids. V dropped 3 bases and J dropped 9; count of bases not matched to a gene: 2. The CDR3 loop reads CASSGTGSSPLHF. The DNA for the CDR3 is TGTGCCAGCAGCGGGACAGGGTCTTCACCCCTCCACTTT.

The J gene is TRBJ1-2, the V gene TRBV15; the D gene is possibly TRBD1 (6 bases). Per germline, CDR1 LNHNV and CDR2 YYDKDF (reference sequence). Trimming removed 0 bases from V and 3 bases from J, with 11 bases in between. The CDR3 loop spans 15 amino acids. CDR3 region: CATSRDIQGYYGYTF. For the CDR3, the DNA is TGTGCCACCAGCAGAGATATACAGGGTTACTATGGCTACACCTTC.

This clone is a singleton in its sample. The chain couples TRBV15 to TRBJ1-2; D is ambiguous. This CDR3 region has 11 residues. CDR1 and CDR2 from the germline V gene are LNHNV and YYDKDF (reference sequence). V was shortened by 5 bases and J by 6 bases, with 7 bases between the two germline ends. In nucleotides, the CDR3 is TGTGCCACCAGCTCCGAGGATGGCTACACCTTC. It is translated as CATSSEDGYTF.

This rearrangement joins TRBV5-4 to TRBJ2-7; 10 bases match TRBD1. Trimming cost V 4 bases and J 7 bases; bases outside gene matches: 14. This CDR3 region has 16 residues. From germline, CDR1 is SGHNT and CDR2 YYREEE (reference sequence). CDR3 loop: CASSANPGQGMGEQYF. The DNA of the CDR3 is TGTGCCAGCAGCGCGAATCCGGGACAGGGGATGGGAGAGCAGTACTTC.

CDR3 sequence reads: CASSEYRGGYTEAFF. DNA of the CDR3: TGTGCCAGCAGTGAATACAGGGGGGGATACACTGAAGCTTTCTTT. This chain uses TRBV6-1 with TRBJ1-1; 8 bases align to TRBD1. The CDR3 sequence is 15 residues long. Looked up from germline, CDR1 is MNHNS and CDR2 is SASEGT. With 2 bases clipped from V and 3 bases from J, the junction kept 5 bases outside the gene matches.

The chain uses TRBV6-5 and TRBJ2-7; 13 nucleotides match TRBD2. Looked up from germline, CDR1 is MNHEY and CDR2 is SVGAGI. CDR3 length equals 15 residues. V lost 6 bases, J lost 4 bases, and 6 bases stayed unmatched. This CDR3 reads CASSHGTSGDYEQYF. Here the CDR3 DNA reads TGTGCCAGCAGCCACGGGACTAGCGGGGATTACGAGCAGTACTTC.

The chain carries TRBV21-1 and TRBJ2-7; the table assigns TRBD1, which was not confirmed against the DNA. TRBV21-1 is deemed a pseudogene. There are 14 residues in the CDR3. The CDR3 loop is CASSKARDRPEQYF. As DNA, the CDR3 is TGTGCCAGCAGCAAAGCAAGGGACAGGCCCGAGCAGTACTTC.

The chain is built from TRBV7-2 and TRBJ1-6; 8 bases align to TRBD1. The CDR3 runs 19 residues. Germline CDR1 SGHTA, CDR2 FQGNSA. Germline trimming cut 4 bases from V and 3 bases from J; bases unmatched to any gene: 14. The CDR3 spells CASSSPTTGDKGYNSPLHF. CDR3 DNA: TGTGCCAGCAGCTCTCCCACGACAGGGGATAAGGGCTATAATTCACCCCTCCACTTT. Combining the CDR3 with reference TRBV7-2 and TRBJ1-6 gives the whole variable domain GAGVSQSPSNKVTEKGKDVELRCDPISGHTALYWYRQSLGQGLEFLIYFQGNSAPDKSGLPSDRFSAERTGGSVSTLTIQRTQQEDSAVYLCASSSPTTGDKGYNSPLHFGNGTRLTVT.

This sequence joins TRBV11-3 and TRBJ2-7, with 7 bases that match TRBD1. J lost 2 bases, V lost 4 bases, and 8 bases had no gene match. Germline values: CDR1 SGHNT, CDR2 YENEEA. CDR3 length: 15 residues. The CDR3, as DNA: TGTGCCAGCAGCTCAAGTTCGACAGGGACCTACGAGCAGTACTTC. This encodes CASSSSSTGTYEQYF.

V is TRBV30 and J is TRBJ1-4; 7 bases map to TRBD1. Germline CDR1 GTSNPN, CDR2 SVGIG (reference sequence). V was pared by 3 bases and J by 7 bases, with 11 bases of the junction left unmatched. The CDR3 covers 15 residues. The CDR3 is CAWSLGQDFTEKLFF. Here the CDR3 DNA reads TGTGCCTGGAGCCTTGGACAGGACTTCACTGAAAAACTGTTTTTT.

The chain carries TRBV28 and TRBJ1-5; maybe TRBD1 (5 bases). V lost 5 bases to trimming and J lost 0 bases, with 14 bases between them. Per the germline V gene, CDR1 is MDHEN and CDR2 is SYDVKM. The CDR3 sequence is 16 residues long. The CDR3 DNA reads as TGTGCCAGCAGTCTACAACCGACAGTTAGCAATCAGCCCCAGCATTTT. Encoded protein: CASSLQPTVSNQPQHF.

The chain joins TRBV7-8 to TRBJ2-1; the match to TRBD2 covers 8 bases. Germline lookup yields CDR1 SGHVS and CDR2 FQNEAQ. V shed 7 bases and J 6 bases; nucleotides not matched to a gene: 11. The CDR3 has 15 residues. The CDR3 sequence: CASTPSSGGFNEQFF. CDR3 in DNA: TGTGCCAGCACCCCGTCCAGCGGGGGATTCAATGAGCAGTTCTTC.

Only one count was recorded for this clone. This chain joins TRBV5-1 and TRBJ1-2; unclear D gene. Germline V gene data show CDR1 as SGHRS and CDR2 as YFSETQ. This CDR3 spans 18 amino acids. V lost 1 base and J 2 bases, leaving 21 bases between the germline ends. CDR3 nucleotide sequence: TGCGCCAGCAGCTTGTTGGGCTCCCCGGACTCACCCAACTATGGCTACACCTTC. This codes for CASSLLGSPDSPNYGYTF.

The chain recombines TRBV5-1 with TRBJ2-3; D gene unclear. The CDR3 contains 14 residues. Germline values: CDR1 SGHRS, CDR2 YFSETQ. The V and J ends lost 1 base and 3 bases respectively, with 9 bases between them. DNA of the CDR3: TGCGCCAGCAGCTTGTTCCCGAGGACAGATACGCAGTATTTT. Translating it yields CASSLFPRTDTQYF.

The gene calls are TRBV7-9 and TRBJ1-2; 7 bases agree with TRBD1. This CDR3 is 16 amino acids long. V was clipped by 3 bases and J by 1 base; unmatched bases: 8. The germline gives CDR1 SEHNR, CDR2 FQNEAQ (reference sequence). CDR3 DNA: TGTGCCAGCAGCTTGAGTATAGGGGGCTTTAACTATGGCTACACCTTC. Amino acid sequence: CASSLSIGGFNYGYTF.

The V gene is TRBV19, the J gene TRBJ1-5; a possible D gene is TRBD1 (5 bases). V lost 7 bases and J 2 bases, leaving 18 bases between the germline ends. This CDR3 spans 16 amino acids. The germline V gene has CDR1 LNHDA and CDR2 SQIVND (reference sequence). The CDR3 region is CASTGGGGGGNQPQHF. CDR3 DNA: TGTGCCAGTACCGGGGGGGGTGGAGGCGGCAATCAGCCCCAGCATTTT.

The chain carries TRBV5-5 and TRBJ2-7; TRBD2 matches at 11 bases. Germline CDR1 and CDR2: SGHKS and YYEKEE (reference sequence). With 4 bases clipped from V and 2 bases from J, the junction kept 5 bases outside the gene matches. This CDR3 comprises 15 residues. The CDR3 nucleotides read TGTGCCAGCAGCCGTCCGGGACTAGCGGCCTACGAGCAGTACTTC. It is translated as CASSRPGLAAYEQYF.

This sequence joins TRBV5-4 and TRBJ2-3; 12 positions match TRBD2. Per the germline V gene, CDR1 is SGHNT and CDR2 is YYREEE (reference sequence). J lost 5 bases, V lost 5 bases, and 12 bases had no gene match. The CDR3 contains 17 residues. CDR3 sequence: CASRSDFLAGGVDTQYF. The CDR3 coding sequence is TGTGCCAGCAGATCCGACTTCCTAGCGGGGGGGGTAGATACGCAGTATTTT.

The J gene is TRBJ2-1, the V gene TRBV9; 7 bases are a match to TRBD2. Germline trimming cut 4 bases from V and 0 bases from J; bases unmatched to any gene: 7. The CDR3 is 16 amino acids. In germline, CDR1 is SGDLS, CDR2 YYNGEE. The CDR3 DNA sequence: TGTGCCAGCAGCCCCCGAGCGGGGAGCTCCTACAATGAGCAGTTCTTC. It encodes CASSPRAGSSYNEQFF. The complete variable domain, with remaining parts taken from reference TRBV9 and TRBJ2-1, reads DSGVTQTPKHLITATGQRVTLRCSPRSGDLSVYWYQQSLDQGLQFLIQYYNGEERAKGNILERFSAQQFPDLHSELNLSSLELGDSALYFCASSPRAGSSYNEQFFGPGTRLTVL.

Comments on this clone: The same CDR3 also results from other DNA sequences found in this sample. The V gene is TRBV6-5, the J gene TRBJ1-2; no clear D gene. The CDR3 spans 13 residues. Trimming cost V 0 bases and J 5 bases, with 7 bases left between them. Germline CDR1 MNHEY, CDR2 SVGAGI. The CDR3 sequence: CASSYSRGYGYTF. As DNA, the CDR3 is TGTGCCAGCAGTTACTCGCGGGGATATGGCTACACCTTC.

V gene TRBV19 combines with J gene TRBJ1-1, with 7 positions matching TRBD1. Germline lookup yields CDR1 LNHDA and CDR2 SQIVND (reference sequence). The V segment lost 6 bases and the J segment 4 bases; nucleotides outside the gene matches: 14. The CDR3 covers 16 residues. The CDR3 nucleotides read TGTGCCAGTAGCCTACTAATTCGGGACAGTAGCACTGAAGCTTTCTTT. It yields the protein CASSLLIRDSSTEAFF.

The chain links TRBV9 to TRBJ2-3, with 8 bases lining up with TRBD2. In germline, CDR1 is SGDLS, CDR2 YYNGEE. J lost 5 bases, V lost 4 bases, and 12 bases had no gene match. This CDR3 spans 16 amino acids. The chain's CDR3 is CASSTLAGPPGDTQYF. CDR3 DNA: TGTGCCAGCAGCACATTAGCGGGGCCCCCAGGAGATACGCAGTATTTT.

The rearrangement uses TRBV7-9 and TRBJ1-2; 9 bases align to TRBD1. Germline loops: CDR1 SEHNR, CDR2 FQNEAQ (reference sequence). The CDR3 is 14 residues long. With 0 bases clipped from V and 7 bases from J, the junction kept 3 bases outside the gene matches. CDR3 in DNA: TGTGCCAGCAGCTTAGCTGGGACAGGGACTGGCTACACCTTC. Translation gives CASSLAGTGTGYTF.

This clone was seen just once. The chain employs TRBV7-7 and TRBJ2-1, with D perhaps TRBD1 (7 bases). This CDR3 has 13 residues. Germline V CDR1 and CDR2: SSHAT, FNYEAQ (reference sequence). V was trimmed by 1 base and J by 10 bases, leaving 11 bases between them. This CDR3 is CASSLDRGGEQFF. The DNA of the CDR3 is TGTGCCAGCAGCTTAGACAGGGGAGGCGAGCAGTTCTTC.

V is TRBV3-1 (or the pseudogene TRBV3-2) and J is TRBJ1-6; 10 nucleotides line up with TRBD1. The germline V gene encodes CDR1 LGHDT and CDR2 YNNKEL (reference sequence). Germline trimming cut 1 base from V and 7 bases from J; bases unmatched to any gene: 4. This CDR3 comprises 16 residues. The CDR3 sequence is CASSQGGQGRNSPLHF. The CDR3 nucleotides are TGTGCCAGCAGCCAAGGGGGACAGGGGCGAAATTCACCCCTCCACTTT.

The chain links TRBV7-2 to TRBJ1-3; the match to TRBD1 covers 7 bases. This CDR3 contains 17 residues. V trimming: 6 bases; J trimming: 0 bases; junction bases outside the gene matches: 11. Germline V CDR1 and CDR2: SGHTA, FQGNSA. The CDR3 reads CASSSRRGQNSGNTIYF. The CDR3 DNA reads TGTGCCAGCAGTTCTAGGAGGGGGCAGAACTCTGGAAACACCATATATTTT.

The chain uses TRBV11-1 and TRBJ2-1; D is perhaps TRBD2 (6 bases). Looked up from germline, CDR1 is SGHAT and CDR2 is FQDESV (reference sequence). The CDR3 is 15 amino acids. Trimming left V 7 bases short and J 0 bases short, with 13 bases between. CDR3 sequence reads: CASTLPGGSYNEQFF. The CDR3 DNA reads as TGTGCCAGCACCCTCCCCGGGGGCTCCTACAATGAGCAGTTCTTC. Drawing the rest from reference TRBV11-1 and TRBJ2-1, the complete variable domain is EAEVAQSPRYKITEKSQAVAFWCDPISGHATLYWYRQILGQGPELLVQFQDESVVDDSQLPKDRFSAERLKGVDSTLKIQPAELGDSAMYLCASTLPGGSYNEQFFGPGTRLTVL.

The V gene is TRBV15, the J gene TRBJ2-7, with 9 bases matching TRBD1. The CDR3 runs to 15 residues. CDR1 is LNHNV, CDR2 YYDKDF, per germline (reference sequence). V lost 3 bases and J lost 6; bases outside the gene matches: 9. The CDR3 coding sequence is TGTGCCACCAGCAGTAACAGGGGGCCAAAGGGCGAGCAGTACTTC. The encoded protein is CATSSNRGPKGEQYF.